This T cell receptor beta chain is drawn from a study of cytomegalovirus exposure and HLA in healthy donors. Study-level information: About 84% of roughly 400 genotyped donors fell in the Caucasian-associated ancestry cluster.

The V and J ends lost 0 bases and 8 bases respectively, with 16 bases between them. CDR1 and CDR2 (germline): GTSNPN, SVGIG (reference sequence). CDR3 size: 14 residues. The primer mix had 60 Vbeta and 13 Jbeta primers. Data came from immunoSEQ multiplex PCR; TCRdb stores just in-frame clones and leaves some out. Of some 250,000 clones listed, roughly 82% are singletons. The sample comprised PBMCs. The sequence came from a woman aged 40-49 years in good health and CMV-seropositive. The chain links TRBV30 to TRBJ1-2, with D perhaps matching TRBD1 (5 bases). The CDR3 spells CAWSVKAGRGGYTF. CDR3 nucleotide sequence: TGTGCCTGGAGTGTTAAGGCAGGCCGGGGGGGCTACACCTTC.